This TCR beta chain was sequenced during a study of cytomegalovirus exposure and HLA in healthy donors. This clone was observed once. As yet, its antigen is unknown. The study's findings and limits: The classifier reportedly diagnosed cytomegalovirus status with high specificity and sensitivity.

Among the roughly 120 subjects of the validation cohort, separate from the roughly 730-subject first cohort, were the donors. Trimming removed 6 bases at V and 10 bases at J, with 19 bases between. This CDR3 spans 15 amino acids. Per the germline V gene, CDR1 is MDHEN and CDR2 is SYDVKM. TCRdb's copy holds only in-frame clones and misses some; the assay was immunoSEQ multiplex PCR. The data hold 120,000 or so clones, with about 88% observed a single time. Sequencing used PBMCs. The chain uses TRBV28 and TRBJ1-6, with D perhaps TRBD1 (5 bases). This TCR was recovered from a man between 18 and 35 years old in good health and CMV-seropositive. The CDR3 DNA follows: TGTGCCAGCAGCCTCGCTGGGGGACTCCTCTCACCCCTCCACTTT. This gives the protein CASSLAGGLLSPLHF.